The 21 T cell receptor beta chains below come from one sample, sequenced in a study of cytomegalovirus exposure and HLA in healthy donors. 60 Vbeta and 13 Jbeta primers were used in PCR. Sequenced by immunoSEQ multiplex PCR; TCRdb stores in-frame clones only, minus some. The repertoire consists of about 160,000 clones, with roughly 85% occurring once and the leading ten covering 2% to 2.5%. The sequencing input was PBMCs. The receptors stem from a man in his late teens or twenties in good health and CMV-seropositive.

The chain has TRBV10-3 and TRBJ1-2, with 7 bases lining up with TRBD1. The CDR3 contains 13 residues. The junction had 5 bases not matched to a gene; V was cut back by 7 bases and J by 3 bases. The germline gives CDR1 ENHRY, CDR2 SYGVKD. The CDR3 here is CAINPGGDYGYTF. The DNA of the CDR3 is TGTGCCATCAACCCAGGGGGTGACTATGGCTACACCTTC.

The chain recombines TRBV6-1 with TRBJ1-1; D is undetermined. The CDR3 consists of 13 residues. V lost 7 bases to trimming and J lost 6 bases, with 15 bases between them. CDR1 is MNHNS, CDR2 SASEGT, per germline. CDR3 region: CASNMLRDSEAFF. The DNA of the CDR3 is TGTGCCAGCAACATGCTGAGGGATTCTGAAGCTTTCTTT.

This rearrangement joins TRBV7-2 to TRBJ1-6, with TRBD1 matching over 12 bases. J was trimmed by 7 bases and V by 6 bases; bases with no gene match: 7. Germline loops: CDR1 SGHTA, CDR2 FQGNSA. This CDR3 spans 16 amino acids. CDR3 region: CASSFSGTGGNSPLHF. The CDR3 nucleotides read TGTGCCAGCAGTTTCTCCGGGACAGGGGGCAATTCACCCCTCCACTTT.

The rearrangement joins TRBV4-1 to TRBJ2-5; 7 nucleotides line up with TRBD2. The end of the DNA fits TRBJ2-7 better, so the J call may be wrong. The CDR3 contains 14 residues. CDR1 and CDR2 from the germline V gene are MGHRA and YSYEKL. CDR3 loop: CASSPAGLGYEQYF. DNA of the CDR3: TGCGCCAGCAGCCCAGCGGGGTTGGGGTACGAGCAGTACTTC.

The chain recombines TRBV4-2 with TRBJ1-5; D is undetermined. V lost 0 bases and J lost 5, with 11 bases in between. This CDR3 is 15 amino acids long. Germline CDR1 is LGHNA and CDR2 is YNFKEQ. The CDR3 region has the DNA TGTGCCAGCAGCCAAGATGAGGGAGGGTATCAGCCCCAGCATTTT. It codes for CASSQDEGGYQPQHF.

This clone came up a few times. This chain uses TRBV2 with TRBJ2-7, with 8 nucleotides matching TRBD1. CDR1 and CDR2 (germline): SNHLY, FYNNEI. The CDR3 length is 14 residues. V was pared by 3 bases and J by 5 bases, with 6 bases of the junction left unmatched. CDR3 residues: CASSDRTGNDEQYF. CDR3 nucleotides: TGTGCCAGCAGTGATAGGACAGGGAACGACGAGCAGTACTTC.

The V call is TRBV7-9, the J call TRBJ2-1, with D maybe TRBD2 (5 bases). The CDR3 sequence is 14 residues long. CDR1 is SEHNR and CDR2 is FQNEAQ in the germline V gene (reference sequence). Trimming stripped 4 bases from V and 5 bases from J, with 12 bases between. For the CDR3, the DNA is TGTGCCAGCAGCTCCCGGACTCTTAACAATGAGCAGTTCTTC. It specifies CASSSRTLNNEQFF.

The V call is TRBV4-3, the J call TRBJ2-3; 7 bases agree with TRBD2. Germline V CDR1 and CDR2: LGHNA, YSLEER. The CDR3 covers 17 residues. V was pared by 0 bases and J by 2 bases, with 8 bases of the junction left unmatched. The CDR3 loop reads CASSQEPSSGYTDTQYF. The CDR3 nucleotides read TGCGCCAGCAGCCAAGAGCCGTCTAGCGGTTACACAGATACGCAGTATTTT.

V gene TRBV6-1 combines with J gene TRBJ1-1; D gene ambiguous. Trimming took off 3 bases at V and 4 bases at J, with 12 bases between the two ends. The germline CDR1 and CDR2 sequences are MNHNS and SASEGT. CDR3 size: 14 residues. The CDR3 is CASSDVAAATEAFF. The CDR3 bases are TGTGCCAGCAGTGATGTGGCTGCCGCCACTGAAGCTTTCTTT.

The CDR3 loop is CASSIDWTAEAFF. The CDR3 DNA reads TGTGCCAGTAGTATAGATTGGACAGCTGAAGCTTTCTTT. The chain links TRBV19 to TRBJ1-1; perhaps TRBD1 as D (6 bases). The CDR3 consists of 13 residues. Trimming removed 0 bases at V and 6 bases at J, with 8 bases between. Germline assignment: CDR1 LNHDA and CDR2 SQIVND (reference sequence).

This rearrangement joins TRBV7-2 to TRBJ1-5; possibly TRBD1 for D (5 bases). Germline CDR1 and CDR2: SGHTA and FQGNSA. The CDR3 spans 19 residues. Between the trimmed V and J ends, which lost 2 bases and 1 base, there was a span of 21 bases. The CDR3 loop reads CASSLNVRDRTYSNQPQHF. The CDR3 nucleotides are TGTGCCAGCAGCTTAAACGTCAGAGACAGAACCTACAGCAATCAGCCCCAGCATTTT.

The V call is TRBV2, the J call TRBJ2-3; a weak D match, TRBD2 (6 bases). V was pared by 6 bases and J by 2 bases, with 12 bases between. In germline, CDR1 is SNHLY, CDR2 FYNNEI. The CDR3 totals 14 residues. The DNA for the CDR3 is TGTGCCAGCAGGAAAAGCGGGCTCACAGATACGCAGTATTTT. Translation: CASRKSGLTDTQYF.

The chain links TRBV6-1 to TRBJ1-6, with no clear D. The CDR3 covers 14 residues. The germline gives CDR1 MNHNS, CDR2 SASEGT. Trimming removed 4 bases from V and 7 bases from J, with 11 bases in between. CDR3 protein: CASSGAEGNSPLHF. In DNA, the CDR3 is TGTGCCAGCAGTGGGGCGGAGGGAAATTCACCCCTCCACTTT.

The chain is built from TRBV7-2 and TRBJ2-3; 7 nucleotides agree with TRBD1. The length of the CDR3 is 16 residues. Germline V CDR1 and CDR2: SGHTA, FQGNSA. Trimming at V came to 1 base and at J to 4 bases, leaving 8 bases not matched to a gene. This chain's CDR3 is CASSLVWQGVADTQYF. As DNA, the CDR3 is TGTGCCAGCAGCTTAGTCTGGCAGGGGGTGGCAGATACGCAGTATTTT.

V usage is TRBV5-1 and J usage is TRBJ2-5, with TRBD1 matching 7 bases. The J segment lost 3 bases and the V segment lost 4 bases, leaving 3 bases of the junction unmatched. The CDR3 sequence is 13 residues long. Germline CDR1 SGHRS, CDR2 YFSETQ. The DNA for the CDR3 is TGCGCCAGCAGCCAGACAGGGAAAGAGACCCAGTACTTC. It yields the protein CASSQTGKETQYF.

The chain employs TRBV30 and TRBJ2-3, with TRBD2 matching over 11 bases. Germline V gene data show CDR1 as GTSNPN and CDR2 as SVGIG (reference sequence). The trim removed 2 bases at V and 1 base at J, leaving 5 bases unmatched. The CDR3 runs to 16 residues. CDR3 in DNA: TGTGCCTGGAGTTTGGAACTAGCGGGGGGCACAGATACGCAGTATTTT. It codes for CAWSLELAGGTDTQYF.

There are a few counts of this clone. V gene TRBV11-1 combines with J gene TRBJ2-7; 8 bases align to TRBD1. The CDR3 runs 14 residues. Germline lookup yields CDR1 SGHAT and CDR2 FQDESV (reference sequence). Unmatched junction bases numbered 10, after V lost 5 bases and J lost 7 bases. The CDR3 DNA is TGTGCCAGCAGCCCAGGACAGGGTAATGGGGAGCAGTACTTC. It is translated as CASSPGQGNGEQYF.

CDR3 bases: TGCGCCAGCAGCCAAGGCCAGTTCTATGGCTACACCTTC. Translated, it gives CASSQGQFYGYTF. The V call is TRBV4-1, the J call TRBJ1-2; the D is unclear. Trimming shortened V by 1 base and J by 4 bases, and 7 bases separated the two germline ends. Looked up from germline, CDR1 is MGHRA and CDR2 is YSYEKL. This CDR3 spans 13 amino acids.

The chain uses TRBV5-4 and TRBJ2-5; 8 bases are a match to TRBD2. Germline loops: CDR1 SGHNT, CDR2 YYREEE (reference sequence). V lost 4 bases, J lost 4 bases, and 6 bases stayed unmatched. CDR3 length: 14 residues. The CDR3 nucleotides read TGTGCCAGCAGCAACCCCGCGGGGGGAGAGACCCAGTACTTC. Amino acid sequence: CASSNPAGGETQYF.

A few counts support this clone. The V gene is TRBV5-6, the J gene TRBJ2-3; D is perhaps TRBD1 (5 bases). This CDR3 has 17 amino acids. The germline gives CDR1 SGHDT, CDR2 YYEEEE. Trimming removed 4 bases from V and 0 bases from J, with 18 bases in between. The CDR3, as DNA: TGTGCCAGCAGCCTAGGACATTCCTCCTTTAGCACAGATACGCAGTATTTT. The encoded protein is CASSLGHSSFSTDTQYF.

This clone was recorded once. The chain is built from TRBV5-6 and TRBJ1-2; D not resolved. There are 14 residues in the CDR3. The V end lost 0 bases, the J end lost 6 bases, and 12 bases lay between the germline ends. Germline CDR1 SGHDT, CDR2 YYEEEE. The CDR3 loop is CASSLGSGSHGYTF. The CDR3 DNA reads TGTGCCAGCAGCTTGGGGTCGGGGTCGCATGGCTACACCTTC.